Presented here are 29 T cell receptor beta chains from one specimen sequenced in a study of CD8+ T cells in alopecia areata. Once RNA had been extracted, it was reverse transcribed into cDNA to act as the sequencing template. Sequencing used immunoSEQ multiplex PCR; TCRdb keeps in-frame clones, though not all of them. The table shows over 100,000 clones, with roughly 50% occurring only once. Material: CD8+ T cells sorted from blood, obtained at week 0. The receptors shown here come from a human donor with alopecia areata.

This clone has a handful of counts. The V gene is TRBV2, the J gene TRBJ2-7; 7 positions agree with TRBD1. Per germline, CDR1 SNHLY and CDR2 FYNNEI. J lost 2 bases, V lost 4 bases, and 5 bases had no gene match. The CDR3 has 14 residues. The CDR3 loop is CASSGGGLTYEQYF. The CDR3, as DNA: TGTGCCAGCAGTGGAGGGGGCTTAACCTACGAGCAGTACTTC.

The gene calls are TRBV29-1 and TRBJ2-1; D remains unclear. Germline V gives CDR1 SQVTM, CDR2 ANQGSEA. The CDR3 spans 10 residues. Written as DNA, the CDR3 is TGCGGCTCAGCCTACAATGAGCAGTTCTTC. Its translation is CGSAYNEQFF.

The rearrangement links TRBV25-1 to TRBJ1-1; D remains unclear. This CDR3 spans 13 amino acids. Germline V gene sequence: CDR1 MGHDK, CDR2 SYGVNS. Trimming pared 10 bases from V and 0 bases from J, leaving 12 bases between. In nucleotides, the CDR3 is TGTGCCACCGCGGCGGGGATGAACACTGAAGCTTTCTTT. It specifies CATAAGMNTEAFF. Supplemented by reference TRBV25-1 and TRBJ1-1, the full variable domain reads EADIYQTPRYLVIGTGKKITLECSQTMGHDKMYWYQQDPGMELHLIHYSYGVNSTEKGDLSSESTVSRIRTEHFPLTLESARPSHTSQYLCATAAGMNTEAFFGQGTRLTVV.

There are a few counts of this clone. The chain combines TRBV7-9 with TRBJ1-2, with D perhaps matching TRBD1 (6 bases). Trimming shortened V by 1 base and J by 2 bases, and 11 bases separated the two germline ends. This CDR3 is 15 amino acids long. Germline CDR1 SEHNR, CDR2 FQNEAQ (reference sequence). The CDR3 region has the DNA TGTGCCAGCAGCTTAGTGGCAGGGGCGAACTATGGCTACACCTTC. It translates to CASSLVAGANYGYTF.

This clone was seen only a few times. The rearrangement links TRBV10-2 to TRBJ2-2; D gene unclear. The V gene lost 8 bases and the J gene lost 7 bases, with 14 bases spanning the gap. Germline V CDR1 and CDR2: WSHSY, SAAADI. The CDR3 loop spans 13 amino acids. The DNA for the CDR3 is TGCGCCAGCGAGAACTCCTTCGGCGGGGAGCTGTTTTTT. It encodes CASENSFGGELFF.

This clone turned up a few times. The chain is built from TRBV13 and TRBJ2-2; D tentatively fits TRBD1 or TRBD2 (5 bases each). The CDR3 sequence is 15 residues long. The V gene's germline CDR1 is PRHDT and CDR2 FYEKMQ (reference sequence). The V end was cut by 5 bases, the J end by 1 base, with 11 bases between. The CDR3 nucleotides read TGTGCCAGCAGCCCACTAGGACAGAACACCGGGGAGCTGTTTTTT. Amino acid sequence: CASSPLGQNTGELFF.

J is TRBJ2-3 and V is TRBV13; D is ambiguous. Germline assignment: CDR1 PRHDT and CDR2 FYEKMQ (reference sequence). This CDR3 has 16 amino acids. V dropped 0 bases and J dropped 0 bases, with 10 bases sitting between them. CDR3 nucleotides: TGTGCCAGCAGCTTAGGTCAGGCAGCAAGCACAGATACGCAGTATTTT. It is translated as CASSLGQAASTDTQYF.

This chain connects TRBV30 to TRBJ2-2; 10 positions match TRBD1. CDR3 length: 13 amino acids. V lost 5 bases and J lost 7; bases outside the gene matches: 4. Germline V gene data show CDR1 as GTSNPN and CDR2 as SVGIG (reference sequence). CDR3 region: CAWATGGIGELFF. The DNA of the CDR3 is TGTGCCTGGGCGACAGGGGGCATCGGGGAGCTGTTTTTT.

This clone has a count of ten or more. The gene calls are TRBV19 and TRBJ2-5; 11 nucleotides agree with TRBD1. Germline assignment: CDR1 LNHDA and CDR2 SQIVND (reference sequence). This CDR3 has 16 residues. V lost 1 base to trimming and J lost 4 bases; unmatched junction nucleotides: 5. This chain's CDR3 is CASSIVPGQGAETQYF. CDR3 in DNA: TGTGCCAGTAGTATAGTTCCCGGACAGGGGGCAGAGACCCAGTACTTC.

This clone has a handful of counts. J is TRBJ2-7 and V is TRBV5-5, with 8 bases matching TRBD2. V trimming: 4 bases; J trimming: 0 bases; junction bases outside the gene matches: 6. The CDR3 extends over 15 amino acids. Looked up from germline, CDR1 is SGHKS and CDR2 is YYEKEE (reference sequence). The CDR3 is CASSKRGFLSYEQYF. The CDR3 DNA follows: TGTGCCAGCAGCAAGCGGGGGTTTCTCTCCTACGAGCAGTACTTC.

A remark on this clone: This specimen includes other DNA sequences encoding the same CDR3. The J gene is TRBJ1-5, the V gene TRBV5-6; the match to TRBD1 covers 9 bases. The CDR3 covers 14 residues. J gave up 4 bases and V 2 bases, and 1 base lay outside the gene matches. In germline, CDR1 is SGHDT, CDR2 YYEEEE. CDR3 amino acids: CASSFGTGNQPQHF. As DNA, the CDR3 is TGTGCCAGCAGCTTCGGGACAGGGAATCAGCCCCAGCATTTT.

Only one count was recorded for this clone. The genes are TRBV6-5 and TRBJ2-5, with 7 bases that match TRBD2. CDR3 length: 14 amino acids. The ends lost 2 bases at V and 4 bases at J; junction bases unmatched: 4. Germline CDR1 reads MNHEY; CDR2 reads SVGAGI. The CDR3 DNA reads TGTGCCAGCAGTTACCTGGGGGGGGGAGAGACCCAGTACTTC. This gives the protein CASSYLGGGETQYF.

Only a few counts were recorded for this clone. V and J are TRBV12-5 and TRBJ2-1; D gene uncertain. Trimming took off 4 bases at V and 4 bases at J, with 14 bases between the two ends. The CDR3 spans 15 residues. CDR1 and CDR2 from the germline V gene are LGHNT and FRNRAP. CDR3 in amino acids: CASGSSPVGYNEQFF. Written as DNA, the CDR3 is TGTGCTAGTGGTTCCAGTCCAGTGGGATACAATGAGCAGTTCTTC. Complete variable domain (other parts from reference TRBV12-5 and TRBJ2-1): DARVTQTPRHKVTEMGQEVTMRCQPILGHNTVFWYRQTMMQGLELLAYFRNRAPLDDSGMPKDRFSAEMPDATLATLKIQPSEPRDSAVYFCASGSSPVGYNEQFFGPGTRLTVL.

This rearrangement joins TRBV2 to TRBJ2-2; no clear D gene. Germline CDR1 SNHLY, CDR2 FYNNEI. V was cut by 6 bases and J by 3 bases, with 5 bases left in between. CDR3 length: 12 amino acids. The CDR3: CASSDYTGELFF. The CDR3 coding sequence is TGTGCCAGCAGCGACTACACCGGGGAGCTGTTTTTT. The entire variable domain, with the rest obtained from reference TRBV2 and TRBJ2-2, is as follows: EPEVTQTPSHQVTQMGQEVILRCVPISNHLYFYWYRQILGQKVEFLVSFYNNEISEKSEIFDDQFSVERPDGSNFTLKIRSTKLEDSAMYFCASSDYTGELFFGEGSRLTVL.

This sequence joins TRBV13 and TRBJ2-7, with D perhaps matching TRBD1 (6 bases). Germline V gene data show CDR1 as PRHDT and CDR2 as FYEKMQ (reference sequence). The V gene lost 5 bases and the J gene lost 4 bases, with 18 bases spanning the gap. The CDR3 is 15 amino acids. CDR3 region: CASSRVGQGIYEQYF. The CDR3 bases are TGTGCCAGCAGCCGCGTTGGGCAGGGGATATACGAGCAGTACTTC.

The chain employs TRBV30 and TRBJ1-5; tentative D call: TRBD1 (5 bases). CDR1 and CDR2 from the germline V gene are GTSNPN and SVGIG (reference sequence). The length of the CDR3 is 13 residues. V was pared by 5 bases and J by 3 bases, with 11 bases between. The CDR3 DNA reads TGTGCCTGGGCCCCGGACAACAATCAGCCCCAGCATTTT. Its protein is CAWAPDNNQPQHF.

This clone was seen just once. V gene TRBV4-3 combines with J gene TRBJ1-2; D gene uncertain. From germline, CDR1 is LGHNA and CDR2 YSLEER. This CDR3 contains 15 residues. V lost 0 bases and J lost 6, with 14 bases in between. The CDR3 region has the DNA TGCGCCAGCAGCCAAGATTTCTGGGGTATGGATGGCTACACCTTC. Amino acid sequence: CASSQDFWGMDGYTF.

The chain couples TRBV13 to TRBJ2-5; D remains unclear. The V gene lost 4 bases and the J gene lost 6 bases, with 9 bases spanning the gap. This CDR3 region has 12 residues. Germline V lookup: CDR1 PRHDT, CDR2 FYEKMQ (reference sequence). The CDR3, as DNA: TGTGCCAGCAGCTCGAGCTCTCAGACCCAGTACTTC. As protein: CASSSSSQTQYF.

This chain joins TRBV27 and TRBJ2-2; D tentatively fits TRBD1 or TRBD2 (6 bases each). Germline V gene data show CDR1 as MNHEY and CDR2 as SMNVEV (reference sequence). V shed 6 bases and J shed 2 bases, with 16 bases lying between them. The CDR3 covers 16 residues. The DNA for the CDR3 is TGTGCCAGCAGCCCCTGGGGGGCAGAAAACACCGGGGAGCTGTTTTTT. Protein product: CASSPWGAENTGELFF.

This clone was seen more than once but under ten times. This chain joins TRBV30 and TRBJ1-1; TRBD1 is a possible D gene (5 bases). V lost 1 base to trimming and J lost 0 bases, with 18 bases between them. CDR1 is GTSNPN, CDR2 SVGIG, per germline (reference sequence). The CDR3 has 17 residues. CDR3 DNA: TGTGCCTGGAGTGGGGATTTTTGGGGGAGCGTGAACACTGAAGCTTTCTTT. Protein sequence: CAWSGDFWGSVNTEAFF.

The chain couples TRBV18 to TRBJ2-7; D possibly uses TRBD1 or TRBD2 (5 bases each). The V end was cut by 8 bases, the J end by 6 bases, with 26 bases between. Germline values: CDR1 KGHSH, CDR2 LQKENI. The CDR3 covers 16 residues. DNA for the CDR3: TGTGCCAGCGAGGCCCGGGACCGGCCGATGGGGCGCGAGCAGTACTTC. This sequence encodes CASEARDRPMGREQYF.

The chain joins TRBV27 to TRBJ1-1; no reliable D call. The CDR3 covers 16 residues. The germline gives CDR1 MNHEY, CDR2 SMNVEV (reference sequence). V lost 0 bases, J lost 0 bases, and 11 bases lay in between. The CDR3 DNA sequence: TGTGCCAGCAGTTTATCGAGCGGGGAAATGAACACTGAAGCTTTCTTT. Translated: CASSLSSGEMNTEAFF.

This chain connects TRBV13 to TRBJ2-2; D unclear. The CDR3 sequence is 15 residues long. The V end was cut by 1 base, the J end by 5 bases, with 11 bases between. In germline, CDR1 is PRHDT, CDR2 FYEKMQ (reference sequence). CDR3: CASSLVGGATGELFF. The DNA for the CDR3 is TGTGCCAGCAGCTTAGTCGGCGGTGCGACCGGGGAGCTGTTTTTT.

In this sample, this clone turned up once. This chain connects TRBV5-1 to TRBJ2-5; either TRBD1 or TRBD2 may fit D (5 bases each). Per germline, CDR1 SGHRS and CDR2 YFSETQ. The CDR3 has 13 amino acids. V dropped 0 bases and J dropped 7 bases, with 10 bases sitting between them. The CDR3 DNA is TGCGCCAGCAGCTTGGCTGGGGGTGGGACCCAGTACTTC. This encodes CASSLAGGGTQYF.

The chain couples TRBV6-6 to TRBJ2-5; 7 positions match TRBD2. The CDR3 loop spans 13 amino acids. J was trimmed by 1 base and V by 8 bases; bases with no gene match: 4. The germline V gene has CDR1 MNHNY and CDR2 SVGAGI (reference sequence). This CDR3 reads CASRGRGQETQYF. DNA for the CDR3: TGTGCCAGCCGTGGGAGGGGCCAAGAGACCCAGTACTTC.

This clone was picked up a small number of times. The V and J genes are TRBV2 and TRBJ2-7; D might be TRBD2 (5 bases). CDR3 length: 12 amino acids. In germline, CDR1 is SNHLY, CDR2 FYNNEI. The V and J ends lost 7 bases and 0 bases respectively, with 7 bases between them. DNA of the CDR3: TGTGCCAGCAAGGGAGCCTCCTACGAGCAGTACTTC. Translating gives CASKGASYEQYF.

This chain uses TRBV30 with TRBJ2-5, with no clear D. Germline lookup yields CDR1 GTSNPN and CDR2 SVGIG (reference sequence). V lost 4 bases, J lost 2 bases, and 8 bases lay in between. The CDR3 totals 12 residues. The CDR3 reads CAWNQVQETQYF. The CDR3 region has the DNA TGTGCCTGGAATCAGGTTCAAGAGACCCAGTACTTC.

The chain joins TRBV29-1 to TRBJ2-5; D unresolved. CDR1 SQVTM and CDR2 ANQGSEA come from the germline V gene. The CDR3 extends over 13 amino acids. The V and J ends lost 0 bases and 0 bases respectively, with 5 bases between them. The CDR3 loop reads CSVEDAYQETQYF. CDR3 bases: TGCAGCGTTGAAGATGCCTACCAAGAGACCCAGTACTTC.

The chain couples TRBV6-5 to TRBJ2-5, with D unclear. The CDR3 has 11 residues. CDR1 and CDR2 from the germline V gene are MNHEY and SVGAGI. With 4 bases removed from V and 4 bases from J, the gap between germline ends came to 4 bases. In DNA, the CDR3 is TGTGCCAGCAGTTTCGGAGAGACCCAGTACTTC. It codes for CASSFGETQYF.